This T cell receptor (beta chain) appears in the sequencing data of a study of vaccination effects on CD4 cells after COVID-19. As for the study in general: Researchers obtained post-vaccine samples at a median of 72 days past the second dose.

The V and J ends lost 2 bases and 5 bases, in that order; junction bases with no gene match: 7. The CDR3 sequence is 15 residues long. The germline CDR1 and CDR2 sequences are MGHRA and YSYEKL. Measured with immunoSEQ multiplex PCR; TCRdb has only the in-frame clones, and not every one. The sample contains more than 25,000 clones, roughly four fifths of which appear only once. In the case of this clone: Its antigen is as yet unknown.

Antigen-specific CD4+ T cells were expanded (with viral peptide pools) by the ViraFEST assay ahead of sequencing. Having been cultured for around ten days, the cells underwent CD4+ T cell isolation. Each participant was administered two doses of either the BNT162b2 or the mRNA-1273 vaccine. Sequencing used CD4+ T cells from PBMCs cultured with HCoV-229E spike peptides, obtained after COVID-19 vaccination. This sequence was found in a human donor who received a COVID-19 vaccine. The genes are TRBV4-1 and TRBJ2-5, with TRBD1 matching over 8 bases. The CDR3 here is CASSQPGQGKETQYF. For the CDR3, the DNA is TGCGCCAGCAGCCAACCCGGACAGGGAAAGGAGACCCAGTACTTC.